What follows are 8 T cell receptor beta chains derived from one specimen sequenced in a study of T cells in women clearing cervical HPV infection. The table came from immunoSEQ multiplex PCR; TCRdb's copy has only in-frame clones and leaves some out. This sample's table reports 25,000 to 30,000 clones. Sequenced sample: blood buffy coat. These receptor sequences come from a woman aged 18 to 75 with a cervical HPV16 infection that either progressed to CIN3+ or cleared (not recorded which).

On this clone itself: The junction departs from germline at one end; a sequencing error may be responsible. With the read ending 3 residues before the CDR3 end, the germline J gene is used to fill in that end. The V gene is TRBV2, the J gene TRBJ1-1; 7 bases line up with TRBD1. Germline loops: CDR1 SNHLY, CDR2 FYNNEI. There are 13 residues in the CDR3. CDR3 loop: CASSEGRGTEAFF. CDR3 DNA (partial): TGTGCCAGCAGCGAAGGCAGGGGGACTGAA.

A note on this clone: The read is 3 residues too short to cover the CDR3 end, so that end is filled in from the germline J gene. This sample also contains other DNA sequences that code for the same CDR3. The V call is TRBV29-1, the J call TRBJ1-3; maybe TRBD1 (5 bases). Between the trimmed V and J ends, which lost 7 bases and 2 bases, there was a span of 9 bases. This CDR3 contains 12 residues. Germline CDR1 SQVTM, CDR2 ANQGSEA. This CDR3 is CSAGTPGNTIYF. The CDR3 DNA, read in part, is TGCAGCGCAGGGACTCCTGGAAACACC.

The covered CDR3 bases are TGCGCCAGCAGCTCACGCGGGGGGGTCCAAGAGACC. It specifies CASSSRGGVQET. The whole CDR3 protein reads CASSSRGGVQETQYF. The chain links TRBV5-1 to TRBJ2-5; TRBD2 agrees at 9 bases. The read halts 3 residues ahead of the CDR3 end, with the missing end drawn from the germline J gene. From germline, CDR1 is SGHRS and CDR2 YFSETQ. The ends lost 3 bases at V and 1 base at J; junction bases unmatched: 4. The CDR3 runs 15 residues.

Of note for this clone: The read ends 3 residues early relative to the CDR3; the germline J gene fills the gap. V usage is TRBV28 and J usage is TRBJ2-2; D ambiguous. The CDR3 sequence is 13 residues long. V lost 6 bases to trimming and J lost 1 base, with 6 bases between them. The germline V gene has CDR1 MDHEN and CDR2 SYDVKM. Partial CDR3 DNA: TGTGCCAGCAGGAACAGGAACACCGGGGAG. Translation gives CASRNRNTGE. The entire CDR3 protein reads CASRNRNTGELFF.

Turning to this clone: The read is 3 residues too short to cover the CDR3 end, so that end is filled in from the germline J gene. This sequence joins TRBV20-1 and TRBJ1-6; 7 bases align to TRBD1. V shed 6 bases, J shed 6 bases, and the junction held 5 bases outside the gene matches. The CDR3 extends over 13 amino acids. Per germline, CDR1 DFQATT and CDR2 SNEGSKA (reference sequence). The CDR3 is CSAGTDFNSPLHF. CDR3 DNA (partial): TGCAGTGCCGGGACAGATTTTAATTCACCC.

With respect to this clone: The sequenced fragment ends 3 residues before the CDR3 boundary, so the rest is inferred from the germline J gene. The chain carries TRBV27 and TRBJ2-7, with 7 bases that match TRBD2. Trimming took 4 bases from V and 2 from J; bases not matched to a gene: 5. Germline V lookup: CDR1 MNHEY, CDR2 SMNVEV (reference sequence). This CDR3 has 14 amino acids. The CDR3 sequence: CASSYGGTTYEQYF. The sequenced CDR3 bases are TGTGCCAGCAGTTATGGCGGGACTACCTACGAG.

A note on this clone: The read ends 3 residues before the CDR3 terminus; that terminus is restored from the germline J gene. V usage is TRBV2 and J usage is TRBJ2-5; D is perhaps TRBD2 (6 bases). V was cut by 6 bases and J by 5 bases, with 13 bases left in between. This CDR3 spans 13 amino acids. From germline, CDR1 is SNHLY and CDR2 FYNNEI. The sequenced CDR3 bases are TGTGCCAGCAGCGAGGGACTCGGGGAGACC. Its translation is CASSEGLGET. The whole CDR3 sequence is CASSEGLGETQYF.

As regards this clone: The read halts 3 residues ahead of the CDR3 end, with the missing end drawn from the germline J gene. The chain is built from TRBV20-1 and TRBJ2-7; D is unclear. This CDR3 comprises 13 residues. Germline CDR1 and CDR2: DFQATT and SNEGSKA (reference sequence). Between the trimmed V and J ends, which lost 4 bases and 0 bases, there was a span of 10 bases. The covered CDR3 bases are TGCAGTGCTAAAGCGAGAAACTCCTACGAG. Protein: CSAKARNSYE. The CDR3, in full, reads CSAKARNSYEQYF.